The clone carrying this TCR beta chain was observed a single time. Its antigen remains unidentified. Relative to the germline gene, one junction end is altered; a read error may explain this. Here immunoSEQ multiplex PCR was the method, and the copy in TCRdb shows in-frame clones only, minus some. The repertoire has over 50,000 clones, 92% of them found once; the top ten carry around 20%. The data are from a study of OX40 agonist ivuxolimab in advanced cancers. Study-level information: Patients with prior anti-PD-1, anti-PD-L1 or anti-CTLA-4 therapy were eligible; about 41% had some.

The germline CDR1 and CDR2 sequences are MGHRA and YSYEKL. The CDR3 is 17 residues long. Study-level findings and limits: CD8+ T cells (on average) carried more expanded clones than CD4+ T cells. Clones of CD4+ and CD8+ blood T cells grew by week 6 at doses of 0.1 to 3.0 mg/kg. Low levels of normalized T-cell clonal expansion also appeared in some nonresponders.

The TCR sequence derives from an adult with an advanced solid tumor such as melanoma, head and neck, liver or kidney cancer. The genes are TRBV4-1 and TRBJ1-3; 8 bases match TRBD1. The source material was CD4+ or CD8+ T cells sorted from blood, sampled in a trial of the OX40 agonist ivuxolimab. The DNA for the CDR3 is TGCGCCAGCAGCCAAGATCCCTGGACAGGGAGCGGAAACACCACATATTTT. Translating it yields CASSQDPWTGSGNTTYF.